The subject of this entry is one T cell receptor (beta chain). The timepoints at which blood was sampled were baseline, cycle 4 day 1, and cycle 7 day 1. This sample is drawn from a study of OX40 agonist ivuxolimab in advanced cancers. Clones were sequenced by immunoSEQ multiplex PCR, and TCRdb holds only the in-frame ones, with some missing. The sample carries tens of thousands of clones, roughly 90% recorded once. The sequence was collected from an adult with an advanced solid tumor such as melanoma, head and neck, liver or kidney cancer. The sequenced sample was CD4+ or CD8+ T cells sorted from blood, obtained in a trial of the OX40 agonist ivuxolimab.

CDR3 loop: CASSPIQGPFYEQYF. CDR3 coding DNA: TGTGCCAGCAGTCCCATACAGGGCCCCTTCTACGAGCAGTACTTC. The rearrangement joins TRBV2 to TRBJ2-7; weak D call: TRBD1 (6 bases). Deletions cut 5 bases from V and 3 bases from J, with 17 bases between. Germline values: CDR1 SNHLY, CDR2 FYNNEI. The CDR3 runs to 15 residues.